Below, 8 T cell receptor beta chains from the same sample are listed, as sequenced in a study of blood T cell repertoires in COVID-19. Using immunoSEQ multiplex PCR, the repertoire was profiled, and TCRdb retains in-frame clones only, with some absent. Found here are hundreds of thousands of clones, around 87% of them singletons; the top ten hold nearly 6.5%. The sequenced sample was peripheral blood. These receptors were obtained from a woman between 50 and 59 years old with COVID-19, enrolled during active disease.

The chain combines TRBV6-5 with TRBJ2-7; 7 bases align to TRBD2. The CDR3 extends over 14 amino acids. V was clipped by 5 bases and J by 5 bases; unmatched bases: 9. The germline V gene encodes CDR1 MNHEY and CDR2 SVGAGI. The CDR3 region has the DNA TGTGCCAGCAGTAGACCCGGGACTACCGACGAGCAGTACTTC. This translates into CASSRPGTTDEQYF.

This chain uses TRBV3-1 (or the pseudogene TRBV3-2) with TRBJ2-7, with TRBD2 identical over 13 bases. The CDR3 length is 15 residues. Per germline, CDR1 LGHDT and CDR2 YNNKEL (reference sequence). V lost 3 bases and J lost 2; bases outside the gene matches: 1. The DNA of the CDR3 is TGTGCCAGCAGCCACGGGACTAGCGGGGCCTACGAGCAGTACTTC. This codes for CASSHGTSGAYEQYF.

The rearrangement uses TRBV5-1 and TRBJ2-7; 9 positions match TRBD2. The V gene end was trimmed by 4 bases and the J gene end by 2 bases; junction bases not matched to a gene: 13. This CDR3 region has 17 residues. Germline CDR1 SGHRS, CDR2 YFSETQ. The CDR3 coding sequence is TGCGCCAGCAGCGAAGGCCCCGTAGCGGGAGTAACCTACGAGCAGTACTTC. Its protein is CASSEGPVAGVTYEQYF.

This rearrangement joins TRBV18 to TRBJ2-2, with D hard to call. The CDR3 length is 14 residues. V was pared by 3 bases and J by 3 bases, with 8 bases between. CDR1 is KGHSH, CDR2 LQKENI, per germline. CDR3 loop: CASSPLRDTGELFF. The CDR3 region has the DNA TGTGCCAGCTCACCGCTGAGAGACACCGGGGAGCTGTTTTTT. The variable domain in full, completed from reference TRBV18 and TRBJ2-2, reads NAGVMQNPRHLVRRRGQEARLRCSPMKGHSHVYWYRQLPEEGLKFMVYLQKENIIDESGMPKERFSAEFPKEGPSILRIQQVVRGDSAAYFCASSPLRDTGELFFGEGSRLTVL.

The gene calls are TRBV2 and TRBJ1-1, with 8 bases lining up with TRBD1. In germline, CDR1 is SNHLY, CDR2 FYNNEI. With V trimmed by 6 bases and J by 5 bases, 5 bases remained unmatched. This CDR3 comprises 13 residues. The chain's CDR3 is CASRSDRETEAFF. The CDR3, as DNA: TGTGCCAGCAGATCGGACAGGGAGACTGAAGCTTTCTTT.

The chain combines TRBV9 with TRBJ2-1; D is unresolved. Trimming took 0 bases from V and 9 from J, leaving 10 bases between them. Germline assignment: CDR1 SGDLS and CDR2 YYNGEE. The CDR3 loop spans 13 amino acids. The CDR3: CASSVVVGGEQFF. In DNA, the CDR3 is TGTGCCAGCAGCGTAGTAGTAGGCGGTGAGCAGTTCTTC.

Comment on this clone: The sample has other DNA sequences that encode this CDR3 too. The chain has TRBV5-1 and TRBJ2-7, with 11 bases that match TRBD2. After removal of 1 base from V and 4 bases from J, the junction contained 1 base not matched to a gene. The CDR3 loop spans 14 amino acids. Germline lookup yields CDR1 SGHRS and CDR2 YFSETQ. The CDR3 sequence: CASSLTSGSYEQYF. CDR3 coding DNA: TGCGCCAGCAGCTTGACTAGCGGGAGTTACGAGCAGTACTTC.

This clone came up once. The V gene is TRBV11-2, the J gene TRBJ2-1; D unresolved. CDR1 is SGHAT and CDR2 is FQNNGV in the germline V gene. V dropped 3 bases and J dropped 7 bases, with 7 bases sitting between them. CDR3 size: 12 residues. The CDR3 nucleotides are TGTGCCAGCAGCTTTATCCGTAATGAGCAGTTCTTC. It specifies CASSFIRNEQFF.